This record looks at one T cell receptor beta chain sequence and its context. Its antigen is currently unknown. The same CDR3 arises from other DNA sequences in this sample as well. This PCR relied on a set of 60 Vbeta primers and 13 Jbeta primers. Per the original data handling: A follow-up analysis tallied about 88 million unique TCR beta chains, roughly 11 million shared. Libraries were prepared by immunoSEQ multiplex PCR; TCRdb keeps only in-frame clonotypes and omits some of them. V, J and clone size are taken as reported in that table, and D and trimming were inferred from the DNA itself. The sample records tens of thousands of clones, about 82% being singletons. This entry comes from a study of cytomegalovirus exposure and HLA in healthy donors. Study-wide results and limits: Another analysis was done later, and it associated around 15,000 TCR beta sequences with HLA alleles at 0.05 false discovery rate. The classifier was said to identify cytomegalovirus status with high specificity and sensitivity. Most TCR sequences were rare, but some public TCRs occurred in many donors.

Germline V gene lookup returns CDR1 MNHEY and CDR2 SMNVEV (reference sequence). The V gene end was trimmed by 6 bases and the J gene end by 3 bases; junction bases not matched to a gene: 2. CDR3 length: 13 residues. Sequenced: PBMCs. This receptor was obtained from a woman aged 25-40 years in good health and CMV-seronegative. The chain joins TRBV27 to TRBJ1-1, with 9 positions matching TRBD1. The CDR3 region has the DNA TGTGCCAGCAGCTGGACAGGGGACACTGAAGCTTTCTTT. Protein product: CASSWTGDTEAFF.